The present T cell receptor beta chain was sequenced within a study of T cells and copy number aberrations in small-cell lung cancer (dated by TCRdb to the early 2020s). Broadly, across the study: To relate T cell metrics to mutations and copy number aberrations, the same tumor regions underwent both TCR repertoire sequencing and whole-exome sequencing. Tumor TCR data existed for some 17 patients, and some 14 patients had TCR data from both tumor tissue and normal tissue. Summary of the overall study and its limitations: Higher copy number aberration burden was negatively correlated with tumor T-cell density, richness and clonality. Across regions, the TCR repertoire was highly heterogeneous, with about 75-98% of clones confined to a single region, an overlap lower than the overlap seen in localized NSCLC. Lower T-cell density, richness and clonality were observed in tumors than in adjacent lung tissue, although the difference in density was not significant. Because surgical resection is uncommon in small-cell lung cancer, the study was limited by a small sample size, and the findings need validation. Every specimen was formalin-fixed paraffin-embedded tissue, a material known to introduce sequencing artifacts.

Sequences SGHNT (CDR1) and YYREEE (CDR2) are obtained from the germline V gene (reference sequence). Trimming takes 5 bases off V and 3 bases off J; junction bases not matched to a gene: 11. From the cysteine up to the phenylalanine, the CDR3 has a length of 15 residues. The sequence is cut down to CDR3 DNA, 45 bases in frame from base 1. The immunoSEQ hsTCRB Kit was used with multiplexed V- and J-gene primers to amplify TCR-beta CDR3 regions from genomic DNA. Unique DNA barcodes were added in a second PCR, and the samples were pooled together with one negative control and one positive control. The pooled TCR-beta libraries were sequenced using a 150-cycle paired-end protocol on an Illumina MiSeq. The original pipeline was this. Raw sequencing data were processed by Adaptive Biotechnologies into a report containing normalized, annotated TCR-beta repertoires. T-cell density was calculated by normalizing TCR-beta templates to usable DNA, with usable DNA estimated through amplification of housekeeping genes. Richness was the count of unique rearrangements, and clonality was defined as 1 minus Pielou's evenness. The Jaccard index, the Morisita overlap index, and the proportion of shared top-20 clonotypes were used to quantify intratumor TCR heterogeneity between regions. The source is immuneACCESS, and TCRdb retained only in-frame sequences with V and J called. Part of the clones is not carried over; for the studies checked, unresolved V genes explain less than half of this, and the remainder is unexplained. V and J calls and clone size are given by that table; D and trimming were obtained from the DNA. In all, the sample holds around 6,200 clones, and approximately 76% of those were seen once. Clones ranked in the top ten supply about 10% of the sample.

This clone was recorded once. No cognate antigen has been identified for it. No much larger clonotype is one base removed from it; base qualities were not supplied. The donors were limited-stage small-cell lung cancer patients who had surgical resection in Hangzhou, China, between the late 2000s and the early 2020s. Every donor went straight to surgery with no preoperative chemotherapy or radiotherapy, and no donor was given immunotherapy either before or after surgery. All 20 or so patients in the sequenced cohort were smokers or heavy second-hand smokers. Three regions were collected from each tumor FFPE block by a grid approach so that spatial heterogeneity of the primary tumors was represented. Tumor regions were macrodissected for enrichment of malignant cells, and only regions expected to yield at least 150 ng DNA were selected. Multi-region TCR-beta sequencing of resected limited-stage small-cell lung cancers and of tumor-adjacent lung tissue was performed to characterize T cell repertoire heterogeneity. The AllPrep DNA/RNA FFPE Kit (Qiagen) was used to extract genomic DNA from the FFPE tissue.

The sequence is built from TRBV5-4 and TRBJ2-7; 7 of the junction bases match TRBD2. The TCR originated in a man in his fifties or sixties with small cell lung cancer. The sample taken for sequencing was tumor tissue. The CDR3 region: CASSSFQRGNYEQYF. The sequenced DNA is TGTGCCAGCAGTTCATTTCAGCGGGGAAACTACGAGCAGTACTTC.